This entry describes one TCR beta chain. This clone came up once. No antigen is known for it. The record has no base qualities; no much larger clone is one base away. These data come from a study of cytomegalovirus exposure and HLA in healthy donors (dated by TCRdb to about 2017). In terms of the full investigation: In an earlier analysis of 550 to 750 of the donors, less than 350 Gb of sequence data and 117 million unique TCR beta sequences from roughly 200 million T cells were reported. Roughly 300 gigabases of sequencing data and about 92 million unique TCR sequences made up an early release that covered some 640 HLA-typed donors. Of the 350 to 450 genotyped donors, approximately 83% fell in the genetic ancestry cluster associated with self-reported Caucasian donors. The study aimed to test whether cataloging public T cell receptors could reveal signatures of past pathogen exposure. The study used immunosequencing to profile the T cell repertoires of hundreds of subjects and linked those repertoires to cytomegalovirus serostatus. In addition to the first cohort of 650 to 800 subjects, a separate validation cohort of under 150 different subjects was used. High-throughput TCR immunosequencing, statistical association of individual TCRs with disease status, and machine learning were combined to predict cytomegalovirus infection status. A later analysis re-analyzed previously published TCR beta repertoires from 650 to 800 donors and added high-resolution HLA genotyping to study TCR occurrence patterns. Rather than using new phenotypic data, the later analysis identified candidate immune exposures from TCR beta sequences and from how often those sequences occurred across donors. In an earlier analysis of around 540 of the donors, high-throughput TCR beta sequencing was used to judge whether each TCR beta V gene segment behaved as functional or pseudogenic. Donor age, sex, ethnicity and CMV serostatus were compiled alongside the repertoire data. A later genetic analysis used genome-wide SNP genotypes for about 60% of the roughly 700 donors, treating that subset as a discovery cohort. All discovery cohort repertoires had been generated using a single sequencing platform. HLA typing covered class I and class II loci at four-digit resolution. The number of donors typed differed by locus, with roughly 629-640 for A, B, C, DRB1 and DQB1, about 500 for DQA1, approximately 570 for DPA1, and 400 to 490 for DPB1. Four to six DR-DQ haplotypes were handled as single units for association and clustering, since linkage in the cohort was strong. Among about 370 genotyped donors of the cohort, an average of around 250,000 unique TCR beta nucleotide sequences was sequenced per donor, of which roughly 18% were non-productive.

In total, roughly 710 healthy bone marrow donors made up the cohort. At the time of sampling, every cohort member was nominally healthy, though immune exposures that went unrecorded were likely present. The donor tested CMV seropositive, placing the donor among the roughly 300 seropositive members of the cohort. Each donor provided a peripheral blood sample, and peripheral blood mononuclear cells were used for TCR beta sequencing. The Qiagen DNeasy Blood Extraction Kit was used to extract genomic DNA from the blood cell samples. Broad study findings and their caveats: Roughly 17 rarely observed V segments, including chromosome 9 orphons, were excluded from the earlier analysis of 550 to 700 of the donors because counts were too low. Correlated functional status among segregating V segments might be attributable to linkage disequilibrium, but an unknown experimental factor could not be ruled out. In this cohort, only TCR beta chains were sequenced, and detectable features were limited by the absence of alpha or paired-chain data. Assigning TCR associations to individual alleles was difficult when HLA alleles, especially DR and DQ, strongly co-occurred. In a later analysis, several top co-occurrence clusters were reported to appear linked to parvovirus B19, influenza, CMV and Epstein-Barr virus. A few of the identified cytomegalovirus-associated TCR beta chains were confirmed in vitro to be specific for cytomegalovirus antigens. According to a later analysis, TCR association rates differed among HLA loci, with DRB1 alleles showing the most associated TCRs and HLA-C alleles showing the fewest. The authors suggested that the approach could potentially be generalized to other disease states and immunological phenotypes. V-gene and J-gene trimming of TCR beta chains was associated with a missense DCLRE1C variant in a later genetic analysis, and the association was replicated in an independent cohort. In an earlier analysis of 450 to 750 of the donors, most TCR beta V segments appeared in productive rearrangements about 87% or about 30% of the time, broadly matching IMGT annotations. A later genetic analysis reported fewer N-insertions in productive TCRs among donors in an Asian-associated ancestry cluster than the roughly 620-donor mean. Cytomegalovirus status was reported to be diagnosed by the classifier with high specificity and sensitivity in both the original and validation cohorts. A further reported finding was that TCR beta sequences accurately predicted the HLA-A and HLA-B alleles for most subjects in the first cohort. The study gave a list of 150 to 200 TCR beta chains associated with cytomegalovirus. Roughly uniform sequencing depth across donors was assumed in presence/absence analyses, although this assumption may not hold. CMV serostatus was the only immune exposure information available for the cohort. Because HLA typing was missing for some donors at each locus, association tests included only the typed subset. Because the 87-base-pair reads could not distinguish some IMGT-functional V segments, including TRBV6-2 and TRBV6-3, those segments were excluded. In a later analysis, HLA-associated TCR beta chains showed more clonal expansion and lower generation probabilities than non-associated chains that were equally common. A later analysis associated 16,951 TCR beta sequences with specific HLA alleles at a false discovery rate of 0.05. A cluster of highly shared sequence variants was judged likely to represent a technical artifact of the sequencing pipeline. In a later analysis, most CMV-associated TCR beta chains were found to appear HLA-restricted, with HLA associations seemingly driven largely by CMV exposure. Most TCR sequences were observed very rarely across donors, whereas some public TCRs were present in many individuals.

Library prep was done by the immunoSEQ multiplex PCR assay. For the multiplex PCR, a mixture combining 60 forward primers for TCR Vbeta segments and 13 reverse primers for TCR Jbeta segments was used. The CDR3 region of rearranged TCR beta genes was amplified from genomic DNA with a multiplex PCR assay. The Illumina HiSeq System was used to sequence the amplified TCR beta libraries as 87-base-pair reads. The authors' pipeline ran thus. In a later analysis, about 80 million unique TCR beta chains were counted across the 666 repertoires, and approximately 11 million of these chains were shared by at least two donors. Raw reads were error-corrected and collapsed into unique sequences by a nearest-neighbor algorithm in which closely related sequences were merged to remove PCR and sequencing errors. CDR3 sequences were aligned to IMGT reference sequences to assign V, D and J gene segments. For a sequence to be retained, a match of at least six nucleotides was required to both a V gene segment and a J gene segment. Rearrangements were called productive when the CDR3 lacked stop codons and stayed in frame with V and J; all others were non-productive. CDR3 was defined according to IMGT convention as the region running from the second conserved V-encoded cysteine to the conserved J-encoded phenylalanine. In an earlier analysis of around 640 of the donors, sequences lacking an unambiguous match to a single V gene segment were excluded. In an earlier analysis of 587 of the donors, a V segment was called functional when productive rearrangements were above 56.7%, and segregating when the standard deviation between donors exceeded 5%. A statistical classification framework was built to diagnose cytomegalovirus status from the catalog of TCR beta chain sequences. A later analysis assigned V and J genes by comparing TCR nucleotide sequences with IMGT/GENE-DB human TR gene sequences. A later analysis assigned CDR3 sequences and most-parsimonious VDJ recombination scenarios with the TCRdist pipeline. A later analysis defined each TCR beta chain by its CDR3 amino acid sequence plus V-gene family, and excluded reads lacking a unique V-gene family. In a later analysis, some 600 highly shared, low-generation-probability nucleotide sequences were removed to address suspected cross-contamination and a sequencing artifact. In a later analysis, a clonal expansion index was calculated for each public chain from normalized within-repertoire ranks of inferred template counts. In a later analysis, generation probabilities were computed using a VDJ recombination model fitted to out-of-frame rearrangements, and the results were checked against IGoR. In a later analysis, TCR-TCR, TCR-HLA and TCR-CMV co-occurrence was scored with hypergeometric tests, and a repertoire-size bias correction was applied to TCR pairs. In a later analysis, false discovery rates were estimated by permuting HLA or CMV assignments 20 times. In a later analysis, co-occurring TCRs were grouped using DBSCAN, with TCRdist sequence similarity added in when clustering inside HLA-allele-positive subsets. Co-occurrence clustering excluded repertoires with fewer than 30,000 or more than 120,000 public chains, plus five with anomalous nucleotide sharing. This immuneACCESS table, as held by TCRdb, lists in-frame sequences with V and J called but not all clones. Of the missing ones, under half trace to an unresolved V gene in checked studies; the others have no known cause. V and J calls plus clone size are reproduced from that table; the DNA served to infer D and trimming. The sample includes some 87,000 clones, with around 81% observed a single time. The ten largest clones take up less than 6.5% of the sample.

Reading the germline V gene gives CDR1 SGHTS and CDR2 YDEGEE. V is cut back by 3 bases and J by 4 bases, with 8 bases in the junction unmatched. The CDR3 spans 15 residues, from the cysteine through the phenylalanine. Only CDR3 DNA remains: 45 bases, in frame from the first base. The TCR comes from a young man in good health and CMV-seropositive. This receptor chain uses TRBV5-8 and TRBJ2-5; 8 junctional bases match TRBD2. Specimen: PBMCs. The sequence in DNA is TGTGCCAGCAGCTCCCTCGGGAGGGCCCGAGAGACCCAGTACTTC. Its coded protein is CASSSLGRARETQYF.